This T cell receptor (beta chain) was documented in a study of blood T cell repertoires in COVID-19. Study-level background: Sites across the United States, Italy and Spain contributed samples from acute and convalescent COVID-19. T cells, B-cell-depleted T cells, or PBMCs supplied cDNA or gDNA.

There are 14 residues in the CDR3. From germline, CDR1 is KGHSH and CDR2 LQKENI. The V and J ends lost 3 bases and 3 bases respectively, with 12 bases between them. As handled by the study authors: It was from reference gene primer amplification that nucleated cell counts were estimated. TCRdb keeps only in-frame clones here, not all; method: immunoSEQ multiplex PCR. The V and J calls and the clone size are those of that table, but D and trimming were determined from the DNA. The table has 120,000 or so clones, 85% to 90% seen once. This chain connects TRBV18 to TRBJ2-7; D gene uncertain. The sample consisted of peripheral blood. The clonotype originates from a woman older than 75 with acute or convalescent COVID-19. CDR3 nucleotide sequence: TGTGCCAGCTCACCGAGCTTAAACGGCTACGAGCAGTACTTC. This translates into CASSPSLNGYEQYF.